One sample yielded the 13 T cell receptor beta chains listed below, sequenced in a study of CD8 T cells in ankylosing spondylitis. Study-level results: Ankylosing spondylitis blood appeared to be characterized by a TCR beta motif of eight highly homologous variants.

Which antigens these TCRs recognize remains unknown. Each CDR3 protein is one row after TCRdb ran MiXCR on the 5' RACE reads. The table includes a few hundred thousand distinct CDR3 sequences, approximately 16% detected once. The specimen was blood, either unsorted or a sorted T cell fraction (not recorded which). The receptors stem from a male donor with ankylosing spondylitis.

V and J are TRBV20-1 and TRBJ1-1; TRBD1 matches at 7 bases. The CDR3 totals 13 residues. Germline V lookup: CDR1 DFQATT, CDR2 SNEGSKA (reference sequence). V shed 6 bases, J shed 3 bases, and the junction held 7 bases outside the gene matches. The CDR3 protein is CSATTGPYTEAFF. Written as DNA, the CDR3 is TGCAGTGCCACGACAGGGCCGTACACTGAAGCTTTCTTT.

The rearrangement joins TRBV5-4 to TRBJ2-2; 8 bases align to TRBD2. The CDR3 extends over 16 amino acids. Germline V gives CDR1 SGHNT, CDR2 YYREEE (reference sequence). The V segment lost 2 bases and the J segment 0 bases; nucleotides outside the gene matches: 3. The CDR3 spells CASSLAGETNTGELFF. CDR3 DNA sequence: TGTGCCAGCAGCTTAGCGGGGGAAACGAACACCGGGGAGCTGTTTTTT.

There are a few counts of this clonotype. The genes are TRBV11-1 and TRBJ2-5, with 9 bases lining up with TRBD2. Germline assignment: CDR1 SGHAT and CDR2 FQDESV (reference sequence). This CDR3 contains 16 residues. V was pared by 5 bases and J by 2 bases, with 9 bases of the junction left unmatched. CDR3 nucleotides: TGTGCCAGCAGCCCTCCCCCGGCGGGGGGGCAAGAGACCCAGTACTTC. Its translation is CASSPPPAGGQETQYF.

This clonotype was counted at least ten times. The chain couples TRBV14 to TRBJ1-1, with D maybe TRBD1 (6 bases). This CDR3 spans 15 amino acids. Germline CDR1 SGHDN, CDR2 FVKESK. Trimming left V 4 bases short and J 0 bases short, with 12 bases between. The CDR3 nucleotides are TGTGCCAGCAGCCGGATACAGGGCATGAACACTGAAGCTTTCTTT. This translates into CASSRIQGMNTEAFF.

This rearrangement joins TRBV5-1 to TRBJ1-1; tentative D call: TRBD1 (6 bases). CDR1 and CDR2 from the germline V gene are SGHRS and YFSETQ. CDR3 length equals 13 residues. V lost 4 bases, J lost 6 bases, and 13 bases lay in between. The CDR3 protein is CASSPWDTAEAFF. In nucleotides, the CDR3 is TGCGCCAGCAGCCCCTGGGACACCGCTGAAGCTTTCTTT.

The table lists this clonotype with a few counts. The J gene is TRBJ2-1, the V gene TRBV12-3 or TRBV12-4; no reliable D call. This CDR3 contains 13 residues. V lost 4 bases to trimming and J lost 2 bases, with 6 bases between them. The CDR3 DNA reads TGTGCCAGCAGTTCATCCGCCTACAATGAGCAGTTCTTC. Its protein is CASSSSAYNEQFF.

This clonotype was picked up a small number of times. The V and J genes are TRBV29-1 and TRBJ2-5, with 7 bases identical to TRBD2. CDR1 is SQVTM and CDR2 is ANQGSEA in the germline V gene. V trimming: 8 bases; J trimming: 2 bases; junction bases outside the gene matches: 8. CDR3 length: 13 amino acids. In nucleotides, the CDR3 is TGCAGCTTTTGGGGGGGGGGACAAGAGACCCAGTACTTC. This gives the protein CSFWGGGQETQYF.

There are a few counts of this clonotype. The V gene is TRBV10-3, the J gene TRBJ1-5; a possible D gene is TRBD1 (6 bases). Germline V gene data show CDR1 as ENHRY and CDR2 as SYGVKD. Trimming cost V 11 bases and J 4 bases, with 15 bases left between them. The CDR3 is 13 residues long. For the CDR3, the DNA is TGTGCCTCAAGACAGGCGGAAAATCAGCCCCAGCATTTT. It codes for CASRQAENQPQHF.

Regarding this clonotype: At one of its ends the junction is not consistent with the germline gene, which may arise from a read error. The DNA for the CDR3 is TGTGCTAGCAGCTCATCACAGACCGCCACCGGGGAGCTGTTTTTT. Protein: CASSSSQTATGELFF. The V gene is TRBV7-7, the J gene TRBJ2-2, with D hard to call. This CDR3 contains 15 residues. CDR1 SSHAT and CDR2 FNYEAQ come from the germline V gene (reference sequence).

The chain employs TRBV29-1 and TRBJ2-1, with 10 bases fitting TRBD2. With 6 bases clipped from V and 4 bases from J, the junction kept 3 bases outside the gene matches. Looked up from germline, CDR1 is SQVTM and CDR2 is ANQGSEA. The CDR3 extends over 13 amino acids. CDR3 DNA sequence: TGCAGCGTACGGACTAGCGGATACAATGAGCAGTTCTTC. Translating gives CSVRTSGYNEQFF.

V gene TRBV7-2 combines with J gene TRBJ1-1; D perhaps matches TRBD1 (5 bases). The germline CDR1 and CDR2 sequences are SGHTA and FQGNSA. V was trimmed by 3 bases and J by 10 bases, leaving 12 bases between them. CDR3 size: 12 residues. The CDR3, as DNA: TGTGCCAGCAGCTTCTGGGGACTGGGAGCTTTCTTT. This translates into CASSFWGLGAFF.

This chain uses TRBV11-2 with TRBJ2-5, with 7 nucleotides matching TRBD2. The CDR3 is 15 amino acids. CDR1 and CDR2 (germline): SGHAT, FQNNGV. The V segment lost 1 base and the J segment 5 bases; nucleotides outside the gene matches: 7. The CDR3, as DNA: TGTGCCAGCAGCTTAGTTCCAGCGGGAAGGGAGACCCAGTACTTC. Amino acid sequence: CASSLVPAGRETQYF.

This clonotype was found many times. J is TRBJ1-4 and V is TRBV4-1; TRBD1 is a possible D gene (5 bases). The CDR3 is made up of 11 amino acids. Germline V gene sequence: CDR1 MGHRA, CDR2 YSYEKL. CDR3 amino acids: CASGGVEKLFF. CDR3 in DNA: TGCGCATCCGGGGGGGTTGAAAAACTGTTTTTT.